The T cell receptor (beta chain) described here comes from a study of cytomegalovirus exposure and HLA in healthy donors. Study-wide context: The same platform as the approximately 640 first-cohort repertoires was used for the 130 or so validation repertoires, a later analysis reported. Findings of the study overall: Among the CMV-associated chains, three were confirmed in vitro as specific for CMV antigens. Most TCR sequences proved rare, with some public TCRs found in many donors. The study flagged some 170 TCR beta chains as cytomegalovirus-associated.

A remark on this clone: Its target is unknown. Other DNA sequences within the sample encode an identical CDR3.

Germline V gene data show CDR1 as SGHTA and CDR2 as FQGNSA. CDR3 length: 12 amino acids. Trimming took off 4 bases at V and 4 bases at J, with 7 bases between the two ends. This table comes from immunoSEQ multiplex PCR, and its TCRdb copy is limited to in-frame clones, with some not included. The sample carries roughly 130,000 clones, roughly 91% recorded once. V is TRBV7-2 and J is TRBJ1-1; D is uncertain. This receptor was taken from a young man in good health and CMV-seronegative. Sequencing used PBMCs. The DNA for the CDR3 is TGTGCCAGCAGCTCCCGGGGCACTGAAGCTTTCTTT. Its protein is CASSSRGTEAFF. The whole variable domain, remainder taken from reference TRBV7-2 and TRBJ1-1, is GAGVSQSPSNKVTEKGKDVELRCDPISGHTALYWYRQSLGQGLEFLIYFQGNSAPDKSGLPSDRFSAERTGGSVSTLTIQRTQQEDSAVYLCASSSRGTEAFFGQGTRLTVV.